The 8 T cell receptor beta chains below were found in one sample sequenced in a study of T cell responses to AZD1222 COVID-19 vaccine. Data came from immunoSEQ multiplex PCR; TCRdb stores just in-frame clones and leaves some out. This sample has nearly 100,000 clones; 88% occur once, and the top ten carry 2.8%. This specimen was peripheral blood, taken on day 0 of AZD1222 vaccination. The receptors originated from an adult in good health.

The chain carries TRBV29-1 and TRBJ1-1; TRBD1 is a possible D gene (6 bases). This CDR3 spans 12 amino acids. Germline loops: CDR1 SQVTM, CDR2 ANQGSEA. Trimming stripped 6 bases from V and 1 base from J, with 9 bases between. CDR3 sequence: CSVAQGNTEAFF. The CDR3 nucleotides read TGCAGCGTAGCACAGGGGAACACTGAAGCTTTCTTT.

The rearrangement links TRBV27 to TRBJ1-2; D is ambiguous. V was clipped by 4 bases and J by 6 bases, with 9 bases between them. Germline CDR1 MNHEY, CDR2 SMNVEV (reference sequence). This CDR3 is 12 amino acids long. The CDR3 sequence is CASSSSFHGYTF. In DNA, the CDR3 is TGTGCCAGCAGTTCGTCGTTCCATGGCTACACCTTC.

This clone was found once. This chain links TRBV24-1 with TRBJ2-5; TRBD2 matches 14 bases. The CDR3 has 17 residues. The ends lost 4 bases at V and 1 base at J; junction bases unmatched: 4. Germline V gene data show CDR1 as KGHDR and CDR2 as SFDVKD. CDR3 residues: CATSEQGLAGAQETQYF. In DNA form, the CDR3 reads TGTGCCACCAGTGAACAGGGACTAGCGGGGGCCCAAGAGACCCAGTACTTC.

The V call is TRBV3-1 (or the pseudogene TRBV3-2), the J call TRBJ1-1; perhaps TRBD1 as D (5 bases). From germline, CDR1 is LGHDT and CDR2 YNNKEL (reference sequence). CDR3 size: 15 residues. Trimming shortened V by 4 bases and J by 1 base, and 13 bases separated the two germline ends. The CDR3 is CASSRGGGRNTEAFF. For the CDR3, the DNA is TGTGCCAGCAGCCGCGGGGGGGGACGGAACACTGAAGCTTTCTTT.

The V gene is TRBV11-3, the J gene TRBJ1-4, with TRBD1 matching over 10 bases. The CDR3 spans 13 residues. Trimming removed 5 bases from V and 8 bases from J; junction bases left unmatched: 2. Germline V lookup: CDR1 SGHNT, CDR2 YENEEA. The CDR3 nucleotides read TGTGCCAGCAGCGGACAGGGGGTAGAAAAACTGTTTTTT. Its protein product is CASSGQGVEKLFF.

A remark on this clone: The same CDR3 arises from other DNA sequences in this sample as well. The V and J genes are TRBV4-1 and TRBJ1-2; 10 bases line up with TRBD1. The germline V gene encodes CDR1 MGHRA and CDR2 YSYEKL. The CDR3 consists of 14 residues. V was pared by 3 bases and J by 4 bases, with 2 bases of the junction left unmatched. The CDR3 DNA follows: TGCGCCAGCAGCCAGGGACAGGGGACCTATGGCTACACCTTC. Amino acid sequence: CASSQGQGTYGYTF.

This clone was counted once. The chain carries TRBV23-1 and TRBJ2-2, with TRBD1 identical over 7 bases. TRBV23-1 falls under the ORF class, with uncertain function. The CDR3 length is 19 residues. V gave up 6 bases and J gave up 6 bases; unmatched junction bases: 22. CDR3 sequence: CASRTRGTVTGFGSGELFF. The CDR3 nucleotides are TGCGCCAGCAGAACAAGAGGGACAGTAACTGGATTCGGTTCCGGGGAGCTGTTTTTT.

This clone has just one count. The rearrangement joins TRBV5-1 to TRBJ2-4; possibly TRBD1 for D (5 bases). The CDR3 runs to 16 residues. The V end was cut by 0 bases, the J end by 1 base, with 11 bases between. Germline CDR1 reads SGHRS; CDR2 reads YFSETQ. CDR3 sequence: CASSLEGNPAKNIQYF. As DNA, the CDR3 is TGCGCCAGCAGCTTGGAGGGGAACCCCGCCAAAAACATTCAGTACTTC.